This T cell receptor beta chain was observed in a study of OX40 agonist ivuxolimab in advanced cancers. Overall study context: Each patient was given ivuxolimab into a vein every 2 weeks, at 0.01 to 10 mg/kg. Partial responses were recorded for three patients, including one with hepatocellular carcinoma and two with cutaneous melanoma. Whole-study findings and limits: CD8+ T cells (on average) carried more expanded clones than CD4+ T cells.

Autoimmune disease history or systemic immunosuppression excluded patients. Data came from immunoSEQ multiplex PCR; TCRdb stores just in-frame clones and leaves some out. The sample lists tens of thousands of clones, roughly 85% occurring once. CDR1 and CDR2 from the germline V gene are LNHDA and SQIVND (reference sequence). The germline V and J ends were trimmed by 4 bases and 5 bases, with 20 bases remaining between them. The length of the CDR3 is 16 residues. On this clone itself: Its antigen is unidentified.

This sequence joins TRBV19 and TRBJ2-5; a weak D match, TRBD1 (6 bases). Sequenced here: CD4+ or CD8+ T cells sorted from blood, sampled in a trial of the OX40 agonist ivuxolimab. The sequence derives from an adult with an advanced solid tumor such as melanoma, head and neck, liver or kidney cancer. The CDR3 here is CASSRLDGGMGETQYF. The DNA for the CDR3 is TGTGCCAGTAGTAGACTGGATGGGGGCATGGGGGAGACCCAGTACTTC.